This TCR beta chain appears in the sequencing data of a study of T cells in Graves' hyperthyroidism and ophthalmopathy (dated by TCRdb to the late 2010s). At the level of the whole study: A discovery cohort of approximately 100 patients, about 44 with Graves' ophthalmopathy and 55 to 60 with stable Graves' hyperthyroidism, was used to find distinguishing TCR V-J signatures. Whether ophthalmopathy could be predicted prospectively was tested in an independent validation cohort made up of 18 to 20 hyperthyroidism patients plus 17 patients who later progressed to ophthalmopathy. The approximately 98 discovery patients were randomly divided into training and test sets at a 7:3 ratio. In addition, the study compared T-cell repertoires in thyroid tissue and in blood from five to seven Graves' hyperthyroidism patients. After blood sampling, hyperthyroidism patients were treated with methimazole at a starting dose of 30 mg daily, and ophthalmopathy patients were treated with high-dose intravenous methylprednisolone. TCR Vbeta CDR3 sequencing of 135 peripheral blood samples (roughly 43 ophthalmopathy, 70 to 85 hyperthyroidism and approximately 17 progressor patients) is reported in the paper. Points the paper makes about the study in general: In validation, the model predicted progression to ophthalmopathy with 60% to 71% sensitivity and 72.22% specificity, a median of around 6.6 months before onset. A 13 V-J signature model separated ophthalmopathy from stable hyperthyroidism, with 87.88% sensitivity and just under 84% specificity in cross-validation and 80%/75% in testing. No statistical method was used to fix the sample size in advance, and group allocation was not hidden from the investigators. Most expanded thyroid clonotypes (frequency above 0.001) were also found in blood, which suggests that blood repertoires may mirror thyroid immune responses.

A patient counted as having stable Graves' hyperthyroidism if no progression to ophthalmopathy occurred over 18 months of follow-up. The hyperthyroidism patients were between 18 and 65 years old and newly diagnosed, with a disease duration of less than 2 months. Any patient with an uncontrolled infection, another autoimmune disease, pregnancy or lactation was excluded. Diagnoses were established on the basis of clinical symptoms, serum thyroxine and TRAb, thyroid ultrasound, and orbital computed tomography. Total RNA was extracted with Trizol reagent, and quality was checked on an Agilent 2100 Bioanalyzer. Points on this clonotype: No antigen is known for it. One base away there is no much larger clone; base qualities are not given.

The TCR beta CDR3 regions were amplified from the RNA transcripts. The TCR CDR3 was subjected to a first round of RT-PCR using the HTBI primer set and the Qiagen OneStep RT-PCR kit. Libraries were constructed in a second round of multiplex PCR, after which size selection and purification were carried out. The libraries were sequenced on an Illumina HiSeq2000 using paired-end 100 bp reads. In the authors' own workflow: Raw data were processed with SOAPnuke, discarding reads with adapters, uncalled bases, mean Phred below 15, or no exact constant-primer or identifier match. COPE v1.2.5 was used to merge the high-quality paired reads, and each unique nucleotide sequence was defined as a clonotype. MiTCR v1.1 was used to align the clonotypes against IMGT TRBV, TRBD and TRBJ reference segments. The analysis included only V-J combinations with a frequency above 0.0001, which together covered roughly 99% of the repertoires. The TCS score was defined as F50 (clonal expansion) divided by E x V (chaos), with BLOSUM62-based TCRdist calculated between CDR3 peptides within each V-J. Welch's t-statistics and random forest reduced fewer than 600 V-J features to roughly 13, which were used in a naive Bayes classifier (R e1071). The similarity between thyroid and blood repertoires was quantified using the Morisita-Horn index. TCRdb reprocessed the public reads (quality trimming at Q25 with fastp, clone calling with MiXCR) and kept in-frame beta chains. A single entry per CDR3 protein holds the most common genes and DNA from its merged rows. TCRdb, not the authors, supplied the V and J calls. The sample includes 450,000 to 700,000 distinct CDR3 sequences, with 35% to 55% observed a single time. The ten most abundant clones make up roughly 7.7% of the sample.

The CDR3 starts with the cysteine, ends with the phenylalanine, and has 12 residues. CDR3 DNA is the only sequence kept; it has 36 bases, read in frame from the first base. The germline ends are 8 bases apart after V is trimmed by 5 bases and J by 6 bases. According to the germline V gene, CDR1 reads SGHVS and CDR2 reads FNYEAQ. The TCR comes from a woman younger than 30 with Graves' hyperthyroidism. What was sequenced was peripheral blood or thyroid tissue (not recorded which). Recombination connected TRBV7-6 to TRBJ1-5; the D gene is perhaps TRBD1, on 6 matching bases. For the CDR3, the sequence is CASSRGFQPQHF. In nucleotides, the sequence is TGTGCCAGCAGCAGGGGGTTTCAGCCCCAGCATTTT.